These T cell receptor beta chains were read from a single sample in a study of memory CD4+ T cells and cytomegalovirus serostatus. Repertoires were generated with immunoSEQ multiplex PCR, while TCRdb's copy carries only in-frame clones and drops some. Of 55,000 or so clones in the sample, 80% were seen once. What was sequenced was memory CD4+ T cells from blood. These receptors were collected from an adult in good health and CMV-seropositive. The CDR3 runs from the conserved cysteine through the conserved F or W. The D gene is left open where the match is weak. Expanded clones get a size class; other rows say once, few or many, or leave the size out.

V	J	size	D	CDR3	DNA
TRBV28	TRBJ1-5	few	TRBD1	CASRQGAGVSNQPQHF	TGTGCCAGCAGACAGGGGGCGGGGGTTAGCAATCAGCCCCAGCATTTT
TRBV28	TRBJ1-5	.	TRBD1	CASSPGTGGFGNQPQHF	TGTGCCAGCAGCCCAGGGACAGGGGGCTTTGGCAATCAGCCCCAGCATTTT
TRBV7-9	TRBJ1-2	few	.	CASSDLTRDYNNYGYTF	TGTGCCAGCAGCGACCTCACCCGGGACTACAATAACTATGGCTACACCTTC
TRBV2	TRBJ1-5	.	TRBD1	CASARRDSWDQPQHF	TGTGCCAGCGCCCGGCGGGACAGCTGGGATCAGCCCCAGCATTTT
TRBV2	TRBJ1-5	.	.	CASSNSNNQPQHF	TGTGCCAGCAGTAACAGCAACAATCAGCCCCAGCATTTT
TRBV20-1	TRBJ2-3	.	.	CSASSTDTQYF	TGCAGTGCTTCCAGCACAGATACGCAGTATTTT
TRBV29-1	TRBJ1-2	.	.	CSVGRESYGYTF	TGCAGCGTTGGCAGGGAAAGCTATGGCTACACCTTC
TRBV19	TRBJ1-6	.	TRBD1	CATKRDRSQYSPLHF	TGTGCCACCAAGAGGGACAGATCTCAGTATTCACCCCTCCACTTT
TRBV5-1	TRBJ1-3	.	.	CASSPAQGNGNTIYF	TGCGCCAGCAGCCCGGCTCAGGGTAATGGAAACACCATATATTTT
TRBV6-6	TRBJ1-1	.	.	CASSSLRVNTEAFF	TGTGCCAGCAGTTCCCTAAGGGTTAACACTGAAGCTTTCTTT
TRBV7-2	TRBJ1-2	.	.	CASSLDRANYGYTF	TGTGCCAGCAGCTTAGACCGCGCTAACTATGGCTACACCTTC
TRBV4-2	TRBJ1-2	.	TRBD1	CASSQTDRGRIGYTF	TGTGCCAGCAGCCAGACAGACAGGGGGCGCATTGGCTACACCTTC
TRBV5-4	TRBJ2-1	.	.	CASSYRAGHEQFF	TGTGCCAGCAGCTACCGGGCGGGCCATGAGCAGTTCTTC
TRBV19	TRBJ2-2	.	TRBD2	CASRNILLAGGNTGELFF	TGTGCCAGTAGGAACATATTGCTAGCGGGGGGGAACACCGGGGAGCTGTTTTTT
TRBV19	TRBJ2-2	.	TRBD1	CASSLRGQGRTGELFF	TGTGCCAGTAGTTTAAGGGGGCAGGGGAGAACCGGGGAGCTGTTTTTT
TRBV25-1	TRBJ2-1	few	TRBD2	CASSSGGSGDNEQFF	TGTGCCAGCAGCTCGGGGGGTTCCGGGGACAATGAGCAGTTCTTC
TRBV5-1	TRBJ1-2	.	.	CASSLGSNYGYTF	TGCGCCAGCAGCTTGGGAAGCAACTATGGCTACACCTTC
TRBV4-2	TRBJ1-2	few	TRBD1	CASSQGDRAELIYGYTF	TGTGCCAGCAGCCAAGGGGACAGGGCTGAATTAATCTATGGCTACACCTTC
TRBV5-6	TRBJ2-1	.	.	CASSLAVGINEQFF	TGTGCCAGCAGCTTGGCCGTGGGAATAAATGAGCAGTTCTTC
TRBV7-6	TRBJ2-7	.	.	CASSPPGQNYEQYF	TGTGCCAGCAGCCCCCCCGGACAGAACTACGAGCAGTACTTC
TRBV5-1	TRBJ1-2	.	.	CASSEFQDYGYTF	TGCGCCAGCAGCGAATTTCAGGACTATGGCTACACCTTC
TRBV18	TRBJ2-5	.	.	CASSPPDQLGETQYF	TGTGCCAGCTCACCACCCGACCAGTTGGGAGAGACCCAGTACTTC
TRBV14	TRBJ2-3	once	.	CASSPRWPVLPTDTQYF	TGTGCCAGCAGCCCAAGATGGCCGGTACTCCCCACAGATACGCAGTATTTT
TRBV18	TRBJ2-2	.	.	CASSQNKADGELFF	TGTGCCAGCTCACAAAATAAGGCGGACGGGGAGCTGTTTTTT
TRBV2	TRBJ1-4	.	.	CASIGQLNEKLFF	TGTGCCAGCATAGGACAGTTAAATGAAAAACTGTTTTTT
TRBV5-6	TRBJ1-1	.	.	CASSSGLLTNTEAFF	TGTGCCAGCAGCTCGGGCCTCCTTACTAACACTGAAGCTTTCTTT
TRBV7-8	TRBJ2-7	.	.	CASSLAGRGPSYEQYF	TGTGCCAGCAGCTTAGCAGGCAGGGGCCCTTCCTACGAGCAGTACTTC
TRBV19	TRBJ1-6	.	.	CASSRPDRRSPLHF	TGTGCCAGTAGTAGGCCAGACAGACGGTCACCCCTCCACTTT
TRBV4-1	TRBJ1-1	.	.	CASSHVAGPRGTEAFF	TGCGCCAGCAGCCATGTGGCGGGGCCGCGGGGCACTGAAGCTTTCTTT
TRBV7-2	TRBJ2-7	.	TRBD2	CASSRTSGAQYEQYF	TGTGCCAGCAGCCGGACTAGCGGGGCCCAGTACGAGCAGTACTTC
TRBV19	TRBJ1-5	.	.	CASTTRGGQPQHF	TGTGCCAGTACAACCCGGGGGGGTCAGCCCCAGCATTTT
TRBV30	TRBJ1-1	few	.	CAWGHPNTEAFF	TGTGCCTGGGGACACCCGAACACTGAAGCTTTCTTT
TRBV28	TRBJ1-3	.	.	CASSLSSGNTIYF	TGTGCCAGCAGTTTGTCTTCTGGAAACACCATATATTTT
TRBV5-1	TRBJ2-5	.	.	CASSLAWETQYF	TGCGCCAGCAGCTTGGCATGGGAGACCCAGTACTTC
TRBV28	TRBJ2-2	.	TRBD2	CASSPLAGGGGELFF	TGTGCCAGCAGTCCTCTAGCGGGAGGAGGCGGGGAGCTGTTTTTT
TRBV6-1	TRBJ2-3	once	.	CASSSNTDTQYF	TGTGCCAGCAGCTCCAACACAGATACGCAGTATTTT
TRBV2	TRBJ1-3	once	.	CASSGDSGNTIYF	TGTGCCAGCAGCGGGGACTCTGGAAACACCATATATTTT
TRBV5-1	TRBJ2-5	.	TRBD2	CASSSAEGGYVKTQYF	TGCGCCAGCAGCTCAGCCGAGGGAGGGTACGTGAAGACCCAGTACTTC
TRBV25-1	TRBJ2-5	.	.	CASSLAQETQYF	TGTGCCAGCAGTTTAGCGCAAGAGACCCAGTACTTC
TRBV14	TRBJ2-1	once	.	CASSQVRYNEQFF	TGTGCCAGCAGCCAAGTACGTTACAATGAGCAGTTCTTC
TRBV19	TRBJ1-1	few	.	CASRSREAGAFF	TGTGCCAGTAGATCAAGGGAGGCGGGAGCTTTCTTT
TRBV30	TRBJ2-5	.	.	CAWTKRRAETQYF	TGTGCCTGGACGAAAAGGAGGGCAGAGACCCAGTACTTC
TRBV18	TRBJ2-7	.	.	CASSPVQGDEQYF	TGTGCCAGCTCCCCAGTTCAGGGAGACGAGCAGTACTTC
TRBV5-1	TRBJ2-1	.	.	CASSLGDTQNEQFF	TGCGCCAGCAGCTTGGGGGACACCCAGAATGAGCAGTTCTTC
TRBV4-1	TRBJ1-1	.	.	CASSQEVGRGEREAFF	TGCGCCAGCAGCCAAGAGGTGGGACGGGGCGAGCGTGAAGCTTTCTTT
TRBV19	TRBJ1-3	.	.	CASGTVRSSGNTIYF	TGTGCCAGCGGAACGGTCCGTTCTTCTGGAAACACCATATATTTT
TRBV7-3	TRBJ2-7	.	TRBD1	CASSLPGQGASEQYF	TGTGCCAGCAGCCTGCCGGGACAGGGGGCAAGCGAGCAGTACTTC
TRBV7-9	TRBJ2-1	.	TRBD2	CASGGGRGDNEQFF	TGTGCCAGCGGGGGGGGGAGAGGGGACAATGAGCAGTTCTTC
TRBV19	TRBJ2-7	once	.	CASRGKGRTYEQYF	TGTGCCAGTAGGGGAAAGGGACGGACCTACGAGCAGTACTTC
TRBV30	TRBJ1-6	.	.	CAWSDRIPKAPLHF	TGTGCCTGGAGTGACAGGATCCCCAAGGCACCCCTCCACTTT
TRBV19	TRBJ2-5	.	.	CASSMGLQETQYF	TGTGCCAGTAGTATGGGACTCCAAGAGACCCAGTACTTC
TRBV30	TRBJ2-4	few	.	CAWSGQLLAKNIQYF	TGTGCCTGGAGCGGACAGTTACTAGCCAAAAACATTCAGTACTTC
TRBV6-1	TRBJ1-4	.	.	CASSELGSANEKLFF	TGTGCCAGCAGTGAACTCGGGTCAGCTAATGAAAAACTGTTTTTT
TRBV5-1	TRBJ1-2	.	TRBD1	CASSTTGGGGYTF	TGCGCCAGCAGCACGACAGGGGGCGGGGGCTACACCTTC
TRBV6-6	TRBJ2-7	.	TRBD1	CASSSTRTGAYEQYF	TGTGCCAGCAGCTCCACCCGGACAGGAGCCTACGAGCAGTACTTC
TRBV11-2	TRBJ2-7	.	.	CASSLSPGTSYEQYF	TGTGCCAGCAGCTTATCCCCGGGAACGTCCTACGAGCAGTACTTC
TRBV5-4	TRBJ2-6	.	TRBD1	CASSLRQGAFSSGANVLTF	TGTGCCAGCAGCTTGAGGCAGGGGGCTTTTTCCTCTGGGGCCAACGTCCTGACTTTC
TRBV18	TRBJ1-2	.	.	CASSPAEYYGYTF	TGTGCCAGCTCACCGGCCGAGTACTATGGCTACACCTTC
TRBV7-2	TRBJ1-2	.	TRBD1	CASSLNRGPLGGYTF	TGTGCCAGCAGCTTAAACAGGGGGCCCCTGGGCGGCTACACCTTC